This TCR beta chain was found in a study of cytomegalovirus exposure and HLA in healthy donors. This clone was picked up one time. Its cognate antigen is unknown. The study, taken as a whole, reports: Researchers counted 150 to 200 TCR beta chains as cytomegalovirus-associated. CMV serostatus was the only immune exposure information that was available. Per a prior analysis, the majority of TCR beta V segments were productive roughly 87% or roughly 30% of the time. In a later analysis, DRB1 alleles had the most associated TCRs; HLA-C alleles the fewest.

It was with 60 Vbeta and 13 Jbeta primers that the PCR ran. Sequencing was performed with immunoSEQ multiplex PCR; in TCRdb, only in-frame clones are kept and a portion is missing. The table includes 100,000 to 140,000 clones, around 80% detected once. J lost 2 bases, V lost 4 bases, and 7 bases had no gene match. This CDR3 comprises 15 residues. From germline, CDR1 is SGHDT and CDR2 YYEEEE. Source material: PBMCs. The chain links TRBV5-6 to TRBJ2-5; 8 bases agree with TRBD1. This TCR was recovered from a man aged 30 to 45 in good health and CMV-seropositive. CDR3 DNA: TGTGCCAGCAGCCCGCTGACAGGGGTTCAAGAGACCCAGTACTTC. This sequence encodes CASSPLTGVQETQYF.